Presented here are 11 T cell receptor beta chains from one specimen sequenced in a study of vaccination and CD4 T cells after COVID-19. Sequencing of cultured CD4+ T cell DNA used the Oncomine TCR Beta short-read assay. TCRdb analysed the PCR reads with MiXCR anew, one entry per CDR3 protein. The data show 21,000 or so distinct CDR3 sequences, less than 70% seen once. Treatment specified: roughly 10-day PBMC culture with coronavirus spike peptide pools or control peptides (ViraFEST assay). These receptors are not linked to any known antigen. Sequences were obtained from CD4+ T cells from blood, cultured in vitro. The source of these receptors is a human donor who had recovered from COVID-19.

The chain recombines TRBV20-1 with TRBJ2-3; perhaps TRBD2 as D (6 bases). This CDR3 is 19 amino acids long. Between the trimmed V and J ends, which lost 4 bases and 2 bases, there was a span of 28 bases. Germline lookup yields CDR1 DFQATT and CDR2 SNEGSKA (reference sequence). CDR3 residues: CSANAGPRDSALFTDTQYF. For the CDR3, the DNA is TGCAGTGCTAACGCCGGACCTCGGGACTCTGCTCTGTTCACAGATACGCAGTATTTT.

This chain connects TRBV6-5 to TRBJ1-3, with no clear D. The CDR3 has 15 amino acids. V lost 2 bases and J lost 4, with 12 bases in between. CDR1 is MNHEY, CDR2 SVGAGI, per germline. CDR3 DNA sequence: TGTGCCAGCAGTTACAACAGTGAAGTCGGAAACACCATATATTTT. Translated: CASSYNSEVGNTIYF.

This clonotype was seen a handful of times. This chain joins TRBV25-1 and TRBJ2-7, with D possibly being TRBD2 (6 bases). The germline V gene has CDR1 MGHDK and CDR2 SYGVNS. The CDR3 is 15 amino acids. The V end lost 4 bases, the J end lost 6 bases, and 19 bases lay between the germline ends. The CDR3 DNA sequence: TGTGCCAGCAGTGTAACGGGACTCACGCAGGGCGAGCAGTACTTC. Protein product: CASSVTGLTQGEQYF.

This clonotype came up a few times. V usage is TRBV20-1 and J usage is TRBJ2-2; D is unclear. Per germline, CDR1 DFQATT and CDR2 SNEGSKA (reference sequence). V lost 1 base and J 4 bases, leaving 7 bases between the germline ends. The CDR3 is made up of 13 amino acids. The CDR3 DNA is TGCAGTGCTAGAGGGGCGATCACCGGGGAGCTGTTTTTT. Translation gives CSARGAITGELFF.

V and J are TRBV30 and TRBJ1-2; a possible D gene is TRBD1 (5 bases). The CDR3 loop spans 15 amino acids. Germline CDR1 and CDR2: GTSNPN and SVGIG (reference sequence). With 1 base removed from V and 6 bases from J, the gap between germline ends came to 18 bases. The CDR3 coding sequence is TGTGCCTGGAGTGCACAGGTCTTCTTGGGAGATGGCTACACCTTC. Protein: CAWSAQVFLGDGYTF.

The rearrangement joins TRBV28 to TRBJ1-2; D unresolved. The germline CDR1 and CDR2 sequences are MDHEN and SYDVKM. The germline V and J ends were trimmed by 5 bases and 11 bases, with 15 bases remaining between them. CDR3 length equals 12 residues. The CDR3 DNA reads as TGTGCCAGCAGTGGGTCGTCCTTCGGTTACACCTTC. It yields the protein CASSGSSFGYTF.

The J gene is TRBJ1-5, the V gene TRBV6-1, with D perhaps matching TRBD1 (6 bases). The DNA end is more similar to TRBJ2-3, so the J call may be wrong. There are 13 residues in the CDR3. Per germline, CDR1 MNHNS and CDR2 SASEGT. In nucleotides, the CDR3 is TGTGCCAGCAGAGAGACAGGTAATCAGCCCCAGTATTTT. Encoded protein: CASRETGNQPQYF.

CDR3 protein: CASRPNQGWSPLHF. The CDR3 DNA reads TGTGCCAGCAGACCCAACCAGGGTTGGTCACCCCTCCACTTT. The chain joins TRBV6-2 or TRBV6-3 to TRBJ1-6, with a tentative D call TRBD1 (5 bases). Germline CDR1 and CDR2: MNHEY and SVGEGT. The CDR3 is made up of 14 amino acids. The V gene lost 6 bases and the J gene lost 10 bases, with 16 bases spanning the gap.

The chain has TRBV7-6 and TRBJ1-2; 9 bases match TRBD1. With V trimmed by 2 bases and J by 7 bases, 8 bases remained unmatched. The CDR3 sequence is 15 residues long. CDR1 is SGHVS, CDR2 FNYEAQ, per germline. Written as DNA, the CDR3 is TGTGCCAGCAGCTTAAATTGGGGACAGGGATCTGGCTACACCTTC. Translated, it gives CASSLNWGQGSGYTF.

J is TRBJ2-1 and V is TRBV20-1, with a tentative D call TRBD2 (6 bases). The V end lost 5 bases, the J end lost 7 bases, and 18 bases lay between the germline ends. The CDR3 is made up of 14 amino acids. Per the germline V gene, CDR1 is DFQATT and CDR2 is SNEGSKA (reference sequence). CDR3 sequence (DNA): TGCAGTGCTCTGGACCGGGGGTGGAGAAATGAGCAGTTCTTC. It encodes CSALDRGWRNEQFF.

This clonotype was counted a few times. The chain is built from TRBV10-3 and TRBJ2-3; 8 bases are shared with TRBD1. Per germline, CDR1 ENHRY and CDR2 SYGVKD. This CDR3 has 17 amino acids. V shed 2 bases, J shed 3 bases, and the junction held 10 bases outside the gene matches. The CDR3 loop is CAISEPQTGGDTDTQYF. Here the CDR3 DNA reads TGTGCCATCAGTGAGCCCCAAACAGGGGGTGATACAGATACGCAGTATTTT.